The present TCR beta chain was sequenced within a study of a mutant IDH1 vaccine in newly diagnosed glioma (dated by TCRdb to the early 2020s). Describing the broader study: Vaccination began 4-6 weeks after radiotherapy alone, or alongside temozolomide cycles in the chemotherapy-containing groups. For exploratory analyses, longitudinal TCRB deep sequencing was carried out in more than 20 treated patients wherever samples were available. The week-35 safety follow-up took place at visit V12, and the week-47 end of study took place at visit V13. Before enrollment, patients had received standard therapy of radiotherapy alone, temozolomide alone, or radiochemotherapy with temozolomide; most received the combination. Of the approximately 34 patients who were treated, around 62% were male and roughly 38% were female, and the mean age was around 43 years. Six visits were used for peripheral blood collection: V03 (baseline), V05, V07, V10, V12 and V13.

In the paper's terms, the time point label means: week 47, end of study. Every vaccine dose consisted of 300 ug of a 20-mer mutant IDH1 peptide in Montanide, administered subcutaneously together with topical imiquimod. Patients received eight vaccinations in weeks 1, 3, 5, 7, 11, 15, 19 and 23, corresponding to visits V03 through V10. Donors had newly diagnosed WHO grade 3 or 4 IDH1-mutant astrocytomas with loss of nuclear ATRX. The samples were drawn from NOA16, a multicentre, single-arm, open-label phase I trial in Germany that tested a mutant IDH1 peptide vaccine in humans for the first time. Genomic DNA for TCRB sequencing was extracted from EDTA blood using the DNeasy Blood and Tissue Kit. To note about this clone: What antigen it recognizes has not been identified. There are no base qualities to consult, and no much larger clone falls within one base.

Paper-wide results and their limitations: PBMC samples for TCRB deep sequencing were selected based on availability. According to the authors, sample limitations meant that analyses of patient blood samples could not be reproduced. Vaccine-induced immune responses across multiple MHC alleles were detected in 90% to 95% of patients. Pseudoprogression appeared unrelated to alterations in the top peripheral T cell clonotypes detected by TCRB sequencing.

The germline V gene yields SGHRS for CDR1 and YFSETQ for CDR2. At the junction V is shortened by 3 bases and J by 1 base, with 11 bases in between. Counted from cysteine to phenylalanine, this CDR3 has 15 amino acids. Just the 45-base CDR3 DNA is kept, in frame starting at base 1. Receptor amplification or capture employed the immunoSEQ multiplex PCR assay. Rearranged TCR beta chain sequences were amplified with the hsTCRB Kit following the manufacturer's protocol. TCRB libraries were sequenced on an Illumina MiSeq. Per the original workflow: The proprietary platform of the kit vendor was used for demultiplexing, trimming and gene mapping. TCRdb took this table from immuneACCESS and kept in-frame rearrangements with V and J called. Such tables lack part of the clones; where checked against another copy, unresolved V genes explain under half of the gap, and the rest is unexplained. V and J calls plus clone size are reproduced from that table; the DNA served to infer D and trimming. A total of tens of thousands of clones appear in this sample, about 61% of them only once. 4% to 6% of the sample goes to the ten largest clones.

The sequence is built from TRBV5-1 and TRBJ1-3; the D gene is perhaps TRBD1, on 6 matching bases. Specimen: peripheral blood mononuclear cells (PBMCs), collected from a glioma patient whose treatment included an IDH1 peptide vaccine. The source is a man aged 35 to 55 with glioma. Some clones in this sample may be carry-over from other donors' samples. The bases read TGCGCCAGCAGCTCTGAGGGACATTCTGGAAACACCATATATTTT. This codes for CASSSEGHSGNTIYF.